The source of this TCR beta chain is a study of radiotherapy plus CTLA-4 blockade in lung cancer. The study, taken as a whole, reports: In blood, tumor-derived TCR clones expanded after radiotherapy plus ipilimumab.

Assay: immunoSEQ multiplex PCR; the TCRdb copy retains only in-frame clones and omits some. The sample consists of about 85,000 clones, more than 75% of them appearing once. For this clone: What it binds is unknown.

The CDR3 loop spans 14 amino acids. Germline lookup yields CDR1 MGHRA and CDR2 YSYEKL. V lost 0 bases and J 1 base, leaving 6 bases between the germline ends. V usage is TRBV4-1 and J usage is TRBJ1-2; D is perhaps TRBD1 (5 bases). Source: peripheral blood, taken from a patient treated with radiotherapy plus ipilimumab. This TCR came from a human donor with non-small cell lung cancer who had a partial response to radiotherapy plus ipilimumab. CDR3 amino acids: CASSQEGLNYGYTF. The CDR3 coding sequence is TGCGCCAGCAGCCAAGAGGGGCTTAACTATGGCTACACCTTC.